Sequencing of this T cell receptor (beta chain) was carried out in a study of blood T cell repertoires in COVID-19 (dated by TCRdb to 2020 to 2022). With regard to the full study: Collaborator samples came from the United States, Italy and Spain and covered acute and convalescent phases of COVID-19. The material from the prospective study consisted of cDNA or gDNA derived from T cells, B-cell-depleted T cells, or PBMCs. The dataset comprised deeply sampled blood TCRbeta repertoires from subjects exposed to, actively infected with, or recovered from COVID-19. The repertoires were released in a freely available public database meant as a resource for research on the immune response to SARS-CoV-2. Samples were obtained from the ongoing ImmuneRACE study (first 160 participants) and from about 1,300 subjects provided by 6 global collaborators. Nearly every sample came with metadata listing a de-identified subject ID, COVID-19 status, age in years and sex. Where available, HLA class I and class II types were taken from metadata supplied by the sample provider and were not determined by assay-based typing.

TCRbeta CDR3 regions were amplified from genomic DNA using the immunoSEQ Assay, a bias-controlled multiplex PCR. Per the authors' processing: Within the assay, amplification of reference gene primers was used to estimate how many nucleated cells each sample contained. Sequence reads were collapsed and filtered to measure the absolute abundance of every unique TCRbeta CDR3 rearrangement. For each sample, productive Simpson clonality was calculated by taking the square root of Simpson's diversity index across productive rearrangements. The source is immuneACCESS, and TCRdb retained only in-frame sequences with V and J called. Part of the clones is not carried over; for the studies checked, unresolved V genes explain less than half of this, and the remainder is unexplained. V and J calls plus clone size are reproduced from that table; the DNA served to infer D and trimming. The sample table holds 55,000 to 75,000 clones, of which about 88% were seen once. The ten largest account for around 7.4% of the sample.

Beyond this particular receptor, the publication reports: Clinical and demographic metadata were provided uncurated, with the amount varying by source and participant.

Each collaborating institution followed its own protocols to collect whole blood in K2EDTA tubes. For TCRbeta analysis, collaborator samples were shipped as frozen whole blood, as isolated PBMCs, or as DNA extracted from either sample type. Note on this clone: There is no known antigen for this receptor. Base qualities are not provided; no much larger clone lies one nucleotide away.

This TCR was recovered from a human donor with active COVID-19. The donor label of this sample is uncertain. Sequenced: peripheral blood.

CDR3 region: CASSLSPRYTYEQYF. The base sequence is TGTGCCAGCAGTTTAAGCCCTAGATATACCTACGAGCAGTACTTC. The chain uses TRBV27 and TRBJ2-7; the D gene remains uncertain. Deletion took 2 bases off V and 2 bases off J, with a span of 13 bases between the germline ends. For CDR1 and CDR2, the germline V gene (reference sequence) lists MNHEY and SMNVEV. Taken from cysteine to phenylalanine, the CDR3 has 15 residues. Only the CDR3 DNA stays, 45 bases, in frame from base 1.